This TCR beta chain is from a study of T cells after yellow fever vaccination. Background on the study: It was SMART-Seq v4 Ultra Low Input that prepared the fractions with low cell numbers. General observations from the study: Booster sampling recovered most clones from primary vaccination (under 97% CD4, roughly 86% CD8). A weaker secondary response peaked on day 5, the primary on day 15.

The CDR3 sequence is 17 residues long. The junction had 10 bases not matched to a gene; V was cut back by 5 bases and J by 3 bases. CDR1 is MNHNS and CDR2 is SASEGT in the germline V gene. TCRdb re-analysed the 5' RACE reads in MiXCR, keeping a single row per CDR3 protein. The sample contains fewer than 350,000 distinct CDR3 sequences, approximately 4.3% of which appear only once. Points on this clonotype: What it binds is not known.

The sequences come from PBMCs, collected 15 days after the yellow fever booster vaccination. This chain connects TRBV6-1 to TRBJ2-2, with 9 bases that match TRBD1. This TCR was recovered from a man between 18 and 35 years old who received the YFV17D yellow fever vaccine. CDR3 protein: CASSRTGDNRDTGELFF. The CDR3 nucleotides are TGTGCCAGCAGTCGGACAGGGGATAATAGGGACACCGGGGAGCTGTTTTTT.